The sample holds one count of the clone carrying this T cell receptor beta chain. The antigen is not known. A read error is likely, as this CDR3 ends without the conserved phenylalanine or tryptophan. The data are from a study of tumor and adjacent non-tumor tissue in lung cancer. Study summary: Aged roughly 30 to 85 years, patients included fewer than 11 men and a few women with stage I to III disease. General study points: TCR diversity was significantly greater in tumor than normal lung tissue. Top 100 clones took a larger repertoire share in normal lung.

Germline lookup yields CDR1 SGHAT and CDR2 FQNNGV. The CDR3 is 16 amino acids. This sample's RNA came from whole unsorted tissue. More than 3 cm separated this lung sample from the edge of the tumor. The library came from three nested PCR rounds adapted from ARM-PCR protocols. TCRdb re-analysed the multiplex PCR reads in MiXCR, keeping a single row per CDR3 protein. The table includes fewer than 100,000 distinct CDR3 sequences, approximately 81% detected once. The sample consisted of distant non-tumor lung tissue. This TCR derives from a man aged 55 to 69 with non-small cell lung cancer. The chain has TRBV11-2 and TRBJ2-7; D uncertain. This chain's CDR3 is CVSSLEVLAFPRQQYI. The CDR3 DNA is TGTGTCAGCAGCTTAGAGGTGCTGGCGTTCCCGAGGCAGCAGTACATC.